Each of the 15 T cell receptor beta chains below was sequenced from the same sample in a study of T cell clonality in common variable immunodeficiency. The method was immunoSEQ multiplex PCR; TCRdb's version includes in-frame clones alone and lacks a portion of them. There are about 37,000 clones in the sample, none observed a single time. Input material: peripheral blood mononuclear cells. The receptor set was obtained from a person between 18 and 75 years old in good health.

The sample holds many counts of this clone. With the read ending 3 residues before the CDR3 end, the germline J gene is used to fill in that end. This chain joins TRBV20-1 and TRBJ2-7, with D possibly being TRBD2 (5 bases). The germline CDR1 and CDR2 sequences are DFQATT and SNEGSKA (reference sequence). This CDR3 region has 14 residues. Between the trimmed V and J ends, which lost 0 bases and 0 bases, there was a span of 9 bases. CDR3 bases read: TGCAGTGCTAGAGATTGGACTGCCTCCTACGAG. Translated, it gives CSARDWTASYE. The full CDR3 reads CSARDWTASYEQYF.

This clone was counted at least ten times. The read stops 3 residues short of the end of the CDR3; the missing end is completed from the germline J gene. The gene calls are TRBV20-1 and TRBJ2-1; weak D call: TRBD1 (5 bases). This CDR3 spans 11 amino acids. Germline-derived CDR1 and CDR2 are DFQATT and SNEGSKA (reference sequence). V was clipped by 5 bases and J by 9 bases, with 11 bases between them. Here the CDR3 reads CSAAGFPEQFF. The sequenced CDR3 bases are TGCAGTGCTGCAGGGTTCCCTGAG.

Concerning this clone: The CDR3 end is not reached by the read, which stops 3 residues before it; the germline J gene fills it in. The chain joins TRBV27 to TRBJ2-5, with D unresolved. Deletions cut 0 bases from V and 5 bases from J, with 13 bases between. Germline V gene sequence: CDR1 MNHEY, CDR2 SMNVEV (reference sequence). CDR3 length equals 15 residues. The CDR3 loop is CASSLSGSGGETQYF. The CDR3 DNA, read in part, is TGTGCCAGCAGTTTATCGGGTTCAGGTGGGGAGACC.

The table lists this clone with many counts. The sequenced part of the CDR3 DNA is TGTGCCAGCAGCGTAGCCCCAGGGCTTATAGGGGAG. Translated, it gives CASSVAPGLIGE. The entire CDR3 protein is CASSVAPGLIGELFF. This chain links TRBV9 with TRBJ2-2, with D perhaps TRBD1 (5 bases). The read comes to an end 3 residues before the CDR3 does, leaving the germline J gene to fill in the end. This CDR3 has 15 residues. The germline V gene encodes CDR1 SGDLS and CDR2 YYNGEE. Trimming left V 0 bases short and J 8 bases short, with 14 bases between.

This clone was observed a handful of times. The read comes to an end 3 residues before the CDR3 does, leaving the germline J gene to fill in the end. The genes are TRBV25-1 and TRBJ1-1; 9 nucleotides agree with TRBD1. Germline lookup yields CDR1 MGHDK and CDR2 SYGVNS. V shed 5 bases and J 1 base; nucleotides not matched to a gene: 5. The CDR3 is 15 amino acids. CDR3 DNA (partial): TGTGCCAGCAGTTCTCGGACAGGGGAGAACACTGAA. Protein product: CASSSRTGENTE. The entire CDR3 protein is CASSSRTGENTEAFF.

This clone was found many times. The part of the CDR3 DNA that was read is TGTGCCAGCAGTTCGGACAGGGTTGTGAAGACC. Amino acid sequence: CASSSDRVVKT. The entire CDR3 reads CASSSDRVVKTQYF. This chain joins TRBV27 and TRBJ2-5; 8 bases map to TRBD1. The read comes to an end 3 residues before the CDR3 does, leaving the germline J gene to fill in the end. Per the germline V gene, CDR1 is MNHEY and CDR2 is SMNVEV (reference sequence). Trimming cost V 4 bases and J 6 bases; bases outside gene matches: 7. This CDR3 comprises 14 residues.

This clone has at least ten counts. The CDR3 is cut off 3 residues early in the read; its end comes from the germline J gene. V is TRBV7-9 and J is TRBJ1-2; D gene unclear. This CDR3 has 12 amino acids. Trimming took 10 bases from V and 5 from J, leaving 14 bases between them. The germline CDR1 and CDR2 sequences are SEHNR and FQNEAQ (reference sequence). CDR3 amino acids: CATPKTGYGYTF. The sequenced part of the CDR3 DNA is TGTGCCACCCCGAAGACTGGGTATGGC. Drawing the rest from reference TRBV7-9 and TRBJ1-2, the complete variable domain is DTGVSQNPRHKITKRGQNVTFRCDPISEHNRLYWYRQTLGQGPEFLTYFQNEAQLEKSRLLSDRFSAERPKGSFSTLEIQRTEQGDSAMYLCATPKTGYGYTFGSGTRLTVV.

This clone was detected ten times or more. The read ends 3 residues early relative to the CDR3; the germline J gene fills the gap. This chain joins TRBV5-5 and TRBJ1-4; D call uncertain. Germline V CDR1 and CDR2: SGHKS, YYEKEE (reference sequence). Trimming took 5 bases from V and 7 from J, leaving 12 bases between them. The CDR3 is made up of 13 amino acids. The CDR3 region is CASRHPFSEKLFF. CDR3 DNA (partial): TGTGCCAGCAGACACCCTTTTTCTGAAAAA.

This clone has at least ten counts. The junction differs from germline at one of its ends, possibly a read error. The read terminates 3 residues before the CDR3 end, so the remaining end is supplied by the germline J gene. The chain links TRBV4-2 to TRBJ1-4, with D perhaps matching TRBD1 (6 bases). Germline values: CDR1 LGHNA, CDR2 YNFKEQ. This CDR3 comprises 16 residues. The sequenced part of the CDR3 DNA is TGCGCCAGCAGCCCCCAGTTCGGACAGACTAATGAAAAA. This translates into CASSPQFGQTNEK. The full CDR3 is CASSPQFGQTNEKLFF.

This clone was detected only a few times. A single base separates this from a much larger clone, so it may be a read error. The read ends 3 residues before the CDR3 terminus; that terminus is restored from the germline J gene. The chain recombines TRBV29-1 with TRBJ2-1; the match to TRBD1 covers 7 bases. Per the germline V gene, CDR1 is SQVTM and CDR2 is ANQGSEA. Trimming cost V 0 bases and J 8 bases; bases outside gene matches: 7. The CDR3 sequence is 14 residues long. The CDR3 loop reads CSVEDLTGTDEQFF. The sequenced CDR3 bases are TGCAGCGTTGAAGATCTGACAGGGACGGATGAG.

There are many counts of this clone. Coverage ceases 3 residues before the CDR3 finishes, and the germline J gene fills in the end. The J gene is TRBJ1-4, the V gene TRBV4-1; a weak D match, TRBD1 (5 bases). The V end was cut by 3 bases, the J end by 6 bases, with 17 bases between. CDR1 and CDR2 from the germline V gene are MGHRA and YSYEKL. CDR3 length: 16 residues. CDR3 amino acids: CASSQGPGRGDEKLFF. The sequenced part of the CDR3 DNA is TGCGCCAGCAGCCAGGGCCCGGGGCGGGGGGATGAAAAA.

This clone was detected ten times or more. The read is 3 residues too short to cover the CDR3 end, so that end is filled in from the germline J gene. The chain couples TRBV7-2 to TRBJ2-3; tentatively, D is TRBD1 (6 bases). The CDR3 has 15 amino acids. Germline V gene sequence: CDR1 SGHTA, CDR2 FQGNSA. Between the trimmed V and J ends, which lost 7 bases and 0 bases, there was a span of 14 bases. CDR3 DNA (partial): TGTGCCAGCATTGACAGGTCTACTAGCACAGATACG. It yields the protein CASIDRSTSTDT. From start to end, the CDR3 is CASIDRSTSTDTQYF.

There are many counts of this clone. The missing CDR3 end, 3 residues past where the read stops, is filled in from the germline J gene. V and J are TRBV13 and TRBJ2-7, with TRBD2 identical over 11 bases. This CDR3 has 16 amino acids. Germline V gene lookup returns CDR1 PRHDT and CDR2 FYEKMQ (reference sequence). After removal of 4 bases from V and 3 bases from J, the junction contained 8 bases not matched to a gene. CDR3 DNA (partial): TGTGCCAGCAGCTCTCAACTAGCGGGAGTGATCTACGAG. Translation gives CASSSQLAGVIYE. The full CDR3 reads CASSSQLAGVIYEQYF.

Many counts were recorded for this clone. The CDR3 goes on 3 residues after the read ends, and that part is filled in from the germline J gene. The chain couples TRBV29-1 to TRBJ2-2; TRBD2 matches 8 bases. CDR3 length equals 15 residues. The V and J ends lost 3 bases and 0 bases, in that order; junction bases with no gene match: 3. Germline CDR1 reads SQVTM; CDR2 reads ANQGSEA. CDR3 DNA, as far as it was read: TGCAGCGTTGATACTAGCGGTTCGAACACCGGGGAG. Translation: CSVDTSGSNTGE. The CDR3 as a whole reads CSVDTSGSNTGELFF.

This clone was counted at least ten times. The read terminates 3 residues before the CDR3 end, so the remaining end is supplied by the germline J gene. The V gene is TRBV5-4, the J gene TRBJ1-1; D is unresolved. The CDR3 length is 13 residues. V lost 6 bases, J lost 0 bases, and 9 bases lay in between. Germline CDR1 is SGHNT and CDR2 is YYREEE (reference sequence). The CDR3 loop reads CASKVGLNTEAFF. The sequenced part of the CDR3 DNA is TGTGCCAGCAAGGTGGGCCTGAACACTGAA.